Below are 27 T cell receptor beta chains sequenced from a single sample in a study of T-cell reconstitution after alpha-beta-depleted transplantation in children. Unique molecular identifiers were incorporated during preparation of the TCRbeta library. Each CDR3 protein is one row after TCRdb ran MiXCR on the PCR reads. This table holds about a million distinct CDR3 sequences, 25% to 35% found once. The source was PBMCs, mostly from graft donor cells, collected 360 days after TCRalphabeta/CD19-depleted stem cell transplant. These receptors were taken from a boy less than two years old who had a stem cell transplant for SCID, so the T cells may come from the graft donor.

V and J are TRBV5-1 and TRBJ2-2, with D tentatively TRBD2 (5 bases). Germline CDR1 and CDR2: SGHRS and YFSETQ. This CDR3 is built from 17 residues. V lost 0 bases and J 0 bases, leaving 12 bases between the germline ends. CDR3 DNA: TGCGCCAGCAGCTTGGGAGGGCTCTCCTCGAACACCGGGGAGCTGTTTTTT. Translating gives CASSLGGLSSNTGELFF.

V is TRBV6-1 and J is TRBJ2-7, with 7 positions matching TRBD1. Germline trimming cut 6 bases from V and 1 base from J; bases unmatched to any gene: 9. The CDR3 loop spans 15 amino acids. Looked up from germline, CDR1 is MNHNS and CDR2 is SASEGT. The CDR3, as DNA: TGTGCCAGCAGCCGGGGACAGCTTCTATCCTACGAGCAGTACTTC. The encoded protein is CASSRGQLLSYEQYF.

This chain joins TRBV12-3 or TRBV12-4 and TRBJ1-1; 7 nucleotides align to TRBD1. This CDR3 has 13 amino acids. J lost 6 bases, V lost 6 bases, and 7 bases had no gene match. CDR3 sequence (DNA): TGTGCCAGCAGACCAGGGGGGGAATCTGAAGCTTTCTTT. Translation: CASRPGGESEAFF.

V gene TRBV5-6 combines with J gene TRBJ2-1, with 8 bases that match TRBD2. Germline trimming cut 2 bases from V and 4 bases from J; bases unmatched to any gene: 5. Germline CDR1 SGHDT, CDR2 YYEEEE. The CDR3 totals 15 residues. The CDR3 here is CASSFPGGRYNEQFF. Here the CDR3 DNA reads TGTGCCAGCAGCTTCCCGGGGGGGCGGTACAATGAGCAGTTCTTC.

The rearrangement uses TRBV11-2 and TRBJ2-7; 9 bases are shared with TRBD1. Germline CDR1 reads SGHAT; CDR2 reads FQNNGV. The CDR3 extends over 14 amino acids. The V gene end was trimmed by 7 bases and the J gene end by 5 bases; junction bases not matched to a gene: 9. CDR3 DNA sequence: TGTGCCAGCACCTTCTGGGACAGGGACCACGAGCAGTACTTC. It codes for CASTFWDRDHEQYF.

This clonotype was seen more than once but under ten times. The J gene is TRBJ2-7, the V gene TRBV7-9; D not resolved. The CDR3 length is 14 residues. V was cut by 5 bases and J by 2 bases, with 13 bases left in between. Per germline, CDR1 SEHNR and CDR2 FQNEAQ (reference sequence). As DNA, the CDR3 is TGTGCCAGCAGCCCCCAAGGGCTGCCCTACGAGCAGTACTTC. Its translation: CASSPQGLPYEQYF.

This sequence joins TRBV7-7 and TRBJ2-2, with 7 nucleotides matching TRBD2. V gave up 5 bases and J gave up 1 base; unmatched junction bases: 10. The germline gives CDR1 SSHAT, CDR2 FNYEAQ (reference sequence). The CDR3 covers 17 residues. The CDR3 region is CASSHASGALNTGELFF. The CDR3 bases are TGTGCCAGCAGCCACGCGAGCGGGGCCCTGAACACCGGGGAGCTGTTTTTT.

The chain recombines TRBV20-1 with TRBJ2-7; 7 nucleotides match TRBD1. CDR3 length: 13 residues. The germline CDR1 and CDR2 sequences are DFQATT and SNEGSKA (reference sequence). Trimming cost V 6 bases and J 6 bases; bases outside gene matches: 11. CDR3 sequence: CSAYRQGAREQYF. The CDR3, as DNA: TGCAGTGCCTACCGACAGGGAGCCCGCGAGCAGTACTTC.

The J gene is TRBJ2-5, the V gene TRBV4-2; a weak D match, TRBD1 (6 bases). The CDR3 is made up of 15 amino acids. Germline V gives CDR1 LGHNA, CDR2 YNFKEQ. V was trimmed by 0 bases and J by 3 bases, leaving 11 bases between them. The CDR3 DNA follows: TGTGCCAGCAGCCAAGATCCGAGACAGGAAGAGACCCAGTACTTC. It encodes CASSQDPRQEETQYF.

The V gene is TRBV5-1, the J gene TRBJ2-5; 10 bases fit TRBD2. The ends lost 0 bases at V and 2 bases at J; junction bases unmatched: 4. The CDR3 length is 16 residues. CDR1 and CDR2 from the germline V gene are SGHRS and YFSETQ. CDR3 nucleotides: TGCGCCAGCAGCTTGGTAGCGGGAGGCGCACAAGAGACCCAGTACTTC. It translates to CASSLVAGGAQETQYF.

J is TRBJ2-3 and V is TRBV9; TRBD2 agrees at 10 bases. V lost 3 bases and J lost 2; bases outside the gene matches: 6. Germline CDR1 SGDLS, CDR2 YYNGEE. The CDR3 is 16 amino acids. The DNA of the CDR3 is TGTGCCAGCAGCGCCTTGACTAGCGGGTACACAGATACGCAGTATTTT. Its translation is CASSALTSGYTDTQYF.

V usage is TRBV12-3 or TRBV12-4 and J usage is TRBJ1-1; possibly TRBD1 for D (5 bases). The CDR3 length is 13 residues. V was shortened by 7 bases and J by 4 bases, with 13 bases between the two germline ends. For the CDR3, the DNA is TGTGCCAGCACCCCACAGAGGGGCACTGAAGCTTTCTTT. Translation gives CASTPQRGTEAFF.

CDR3 loop: CASSQDNRPYEQYF. In DNA form, the CDR3 reads TGTGCCAGCAGCCAAGATAATAGGCCCTACGAGCAGTACTTC. The J gene is TRBJ2-7, the V gene TRBV3-1; the D is unclear. Trimming removed 0 bases from V and 2 bases from J, with 8 bases in between. Germline CDR1 is LGHDT and CDR2 is YNNKEL (reference sequence). The CDR3 is made up of 14 amino acids.

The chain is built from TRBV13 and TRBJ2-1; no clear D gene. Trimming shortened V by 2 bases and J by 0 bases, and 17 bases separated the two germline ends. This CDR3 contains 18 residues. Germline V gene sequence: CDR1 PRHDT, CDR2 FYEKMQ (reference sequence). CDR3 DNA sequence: TGTGCCAGCAGCTTAAATCCTAAAACTCCGAGCTCCTACAATGAGCAGTTCTTC. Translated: CASSLNPKTPSSYNEQFF.

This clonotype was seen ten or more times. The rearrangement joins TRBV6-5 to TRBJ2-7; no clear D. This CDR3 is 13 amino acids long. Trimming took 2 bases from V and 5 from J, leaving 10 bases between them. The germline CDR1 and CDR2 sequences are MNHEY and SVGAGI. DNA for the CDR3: TGTGCCAGCAGTTACGGACCGTACCACGAGCAGTACTTC. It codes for CASSYGPYHEQYF.

The CDR3 DNA is TGTGCCAGCAGCCAAATTTTTACAGGGGGCGGGGAGACCCAGTACTTC. This sequence encodes CASSQIFTGGGETQYF. The J gene is TRBJ2-5, the V gene TRBV7-9, with 9 bases that match TRBD1. Germline values: CDR1 SEHNR, CDR2 FQNEAQ (reference sequence). Trimming took 5 bases from V and 5 from J; bases not matched to a gene: 12. CDR3 length equals 16 residues.

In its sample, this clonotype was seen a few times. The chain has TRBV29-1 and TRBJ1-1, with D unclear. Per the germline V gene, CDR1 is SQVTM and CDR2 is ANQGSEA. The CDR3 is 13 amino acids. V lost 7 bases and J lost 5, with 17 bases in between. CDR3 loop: CSAQTLLRTEAFF. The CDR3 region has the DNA TGCAGCGCCCAGACCCTCCTGCGTACTGAAGCTTTCTTT.

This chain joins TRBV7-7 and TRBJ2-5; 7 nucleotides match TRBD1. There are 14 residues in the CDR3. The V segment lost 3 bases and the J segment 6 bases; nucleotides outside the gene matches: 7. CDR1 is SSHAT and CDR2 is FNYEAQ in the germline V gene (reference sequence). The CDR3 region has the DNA TGTGCCAGCAGCTTCCGGGACAGCGTGAAGACCCAGTACTTC. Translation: CASSFRDSVKTQYF.

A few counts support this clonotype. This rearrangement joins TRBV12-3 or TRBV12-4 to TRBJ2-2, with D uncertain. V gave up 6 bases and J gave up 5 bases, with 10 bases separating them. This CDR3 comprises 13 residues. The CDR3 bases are TGTGCCAGCAGCCGTGGGCGGACCGGGGAGCTGTTTTTT. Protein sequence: CASSRGRTGELFF.

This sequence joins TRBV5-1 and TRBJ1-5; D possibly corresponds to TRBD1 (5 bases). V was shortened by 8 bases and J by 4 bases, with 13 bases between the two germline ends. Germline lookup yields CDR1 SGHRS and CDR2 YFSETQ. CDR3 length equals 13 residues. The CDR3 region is CASARGTNQPQHF. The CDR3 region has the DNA TGCGCCAGTGCCCGGGGGACGAATCAGCCCCAGCATTTT.

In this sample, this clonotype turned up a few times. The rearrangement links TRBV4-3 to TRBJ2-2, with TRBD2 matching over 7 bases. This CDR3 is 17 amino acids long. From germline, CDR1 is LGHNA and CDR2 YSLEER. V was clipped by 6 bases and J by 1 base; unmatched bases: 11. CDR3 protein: CASSTSGTKKNTGELFF. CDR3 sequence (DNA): TGCGCCAGCAGTACGTCCGGGACTAAGAAGAACACCGGGGAGCTGTTTTTT.

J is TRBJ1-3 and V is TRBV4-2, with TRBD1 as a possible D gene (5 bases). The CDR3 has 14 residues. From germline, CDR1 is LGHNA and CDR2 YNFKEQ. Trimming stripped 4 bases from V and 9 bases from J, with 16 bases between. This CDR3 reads CASSPREEGFTIYF. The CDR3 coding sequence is TGTGCCAGCAGCCCCCGGGAAGAGGGGTTCACCATATATTTT.

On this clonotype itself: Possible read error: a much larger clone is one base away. The DNA of the CDR3 is TGTGCCAGCAGTGTTAGCGGGGGGGACAATGAGCAGTTCTTC. This gives the protein CASSVSGGDNEQFF. The chain is built from TRBV27 and TRBJ2-1, with 11 bases fitting TRBD2. Trimming removed 5 bases from V and 5 bases from J; junction bases left unmatched: 2. Germline V gives CDR1 MNHEY, CDR2 SMNVEV (reference sequence). The CDR3 has 14 amino acids.

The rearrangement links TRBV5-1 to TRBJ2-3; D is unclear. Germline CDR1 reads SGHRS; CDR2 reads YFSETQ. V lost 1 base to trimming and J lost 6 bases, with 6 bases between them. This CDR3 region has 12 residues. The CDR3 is CASSLTLDTQYF. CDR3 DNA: TGCGCCAGCAGCTTGACGTTGGATACGCAGTATTTT.

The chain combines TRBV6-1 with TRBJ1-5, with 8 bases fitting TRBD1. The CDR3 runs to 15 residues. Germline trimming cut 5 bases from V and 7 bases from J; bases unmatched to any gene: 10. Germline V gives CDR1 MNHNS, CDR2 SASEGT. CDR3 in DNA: TGTGCCAGCAGTAAAGGACAGGGTTTCAACCAGCCCCAGCATTTT. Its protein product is CASSKGQGFNQPQHF.

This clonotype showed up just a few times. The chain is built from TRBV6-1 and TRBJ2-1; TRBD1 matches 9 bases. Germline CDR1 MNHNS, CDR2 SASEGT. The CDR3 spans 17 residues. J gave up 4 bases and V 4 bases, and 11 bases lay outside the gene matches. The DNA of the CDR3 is TGTGCCAGCAGTGCTGGGTTACAGGGGGCCCAGTACAATGAGCAGTTCTTC. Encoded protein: CASSAGLQGAQYNEQFF.

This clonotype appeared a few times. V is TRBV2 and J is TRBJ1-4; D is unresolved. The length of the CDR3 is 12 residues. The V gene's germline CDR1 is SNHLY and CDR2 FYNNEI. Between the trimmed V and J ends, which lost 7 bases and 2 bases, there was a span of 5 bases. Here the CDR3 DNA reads TGTGCCAGCAAAAGGACTAATGAAAAACTGTTTTTT. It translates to CASKRTNEKLFF.